This record covers a single T cell receptor (beta chain). The germline V gene has CDR1 MNHNS and CDR2 SASEGT. The CDR3 spans 14 residues. For each CDR3 protein, TCRdb gives one entry from its re-call of the 5' RACE reads, without DNA. Here the sample table reports 350,000 to 450,000 distinct CDR3 sequences. This sample is drawn from a study of T cells expressing NK-cell markers. Study at large: Out of eight donors sequenced, seven tested HCMV-seropositive and the remaining one seronegative.

This clonotype originated in a man aged 18 to 69 in good health. The chain employs TRBV6-1 and TRBJ2-1; TCRdb names TRBD1, which stays unverified in the absence of DNA. The sequenced sample consisted of blood T cells: a sorted CD56 or NKG2C T cell subset, CD4+ or CD8+ T cells, or bulk PBMC T cells (not recorded which). CDR3 in amino acids: CATYRWRGPSEQFF.